The T cell receptor beta chain under discussion was sequenced for a study of graft-versus-host responses after intestinal transplantation. Study information: Recipients obtained multivisceral, liver-intestinal, or isolated intestinal transplants.

Sequencing used immunoSEQ multiplex PCR; TCRdb keeps in-frame clones, though not all of them. The table records some 93,000 clones, 90% to 95% of them present only once. Whole-study results and caveats: The presence of high graft-versus-host to host-versus-graft clonal ratios in allografts characterized patients with graft-donor T cell macrochimerism.

Regarding this clone: The antigen remains undetermined.

CDR1 and CDR2 from the germline V gene are SGHRS and YFSETQ. The V segment lost 0 bases and the J segment 8 bases; nucleotides outside the gene matches: 8. The CDR3 runs 15 residues. V usage is TRBV5-1 and J usage is TRBJ2-4; 7 bases match TRBD2. The specimen was unstimulated CD8+ T cells sorted from spleen or lymph node cells, collected before intestinal transplant. This sequence originates from a human donor who received an intestinal transplant. For the CDR3, the DNA is TGCGCCAGCAGCTTGGAGGCGGGGGAGGTGGACATTCAGTACTTC. Translation: CASSLEAGEVDIQYF.